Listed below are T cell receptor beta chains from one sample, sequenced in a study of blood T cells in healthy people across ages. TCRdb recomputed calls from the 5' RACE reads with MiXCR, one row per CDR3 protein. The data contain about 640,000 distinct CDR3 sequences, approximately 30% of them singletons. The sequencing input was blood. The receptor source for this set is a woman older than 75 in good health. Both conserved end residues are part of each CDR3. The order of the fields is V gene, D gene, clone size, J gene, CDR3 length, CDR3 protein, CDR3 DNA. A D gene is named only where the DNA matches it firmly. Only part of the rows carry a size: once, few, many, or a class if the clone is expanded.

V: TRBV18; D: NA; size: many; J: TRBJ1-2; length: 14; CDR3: CASSPVDGVYGYTF; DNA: TGTGCCAGCTCACCAGTCGACGGGGTATATGGCTACACCTTC
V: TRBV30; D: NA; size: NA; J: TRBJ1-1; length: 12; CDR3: CARSEGLLQAFF; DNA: TGTGCCCGGAGTGAGGGCCTCCTACAAGCTTTCTTT
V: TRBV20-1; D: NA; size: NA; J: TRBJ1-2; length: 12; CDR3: CSALGSPSGYTF; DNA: TGCAGTGCTCTCGGCAGCCCCTCAGGCTACACCTTC
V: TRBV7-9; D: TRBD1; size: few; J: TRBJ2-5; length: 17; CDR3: CASSLARGRLRQETQYF; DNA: TGTGCCAGCAGCTTAGCGAGGGGGCGCCTGCGGCAAGAGACCCAGTACTTC
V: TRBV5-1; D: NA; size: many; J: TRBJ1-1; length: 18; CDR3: CASSLWEQGSPRYTEAFF; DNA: TGCGCCAGCAGCTTGTGGGAGCAGGGGTCTCCCCGGTACACTGAAGCTTTCTTT
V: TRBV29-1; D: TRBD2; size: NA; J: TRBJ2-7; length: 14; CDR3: CSVGPSGPSYEQYF; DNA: TGCAGCGTTGGTCCTAGCGGCCCTTCCTACGAGCAGTACTTC
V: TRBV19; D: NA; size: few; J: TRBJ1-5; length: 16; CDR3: CASRHPAGRGNQPQHF; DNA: TGTGCCAGTAGACACCCGGCAGGGCGCGGCAATCAGCCCCAGCATTTT
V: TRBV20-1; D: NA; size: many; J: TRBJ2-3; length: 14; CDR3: CSAPGPQTGDTQYF; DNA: TGCAGTGCCCCGGGACCCCAAACCGGGGATACGCAGTATTTT
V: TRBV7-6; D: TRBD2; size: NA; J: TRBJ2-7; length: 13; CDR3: CASAAGVAYEQYF; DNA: TGTGCCAGCGCGGCGGGAGTTGCCTACGAGCAGTACTTC
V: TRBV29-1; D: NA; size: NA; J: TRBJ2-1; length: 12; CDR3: CSVEVTYNEQFF; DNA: TGCAGCGTTGAAGTCACCTACAATGAGCAGTTCTTC
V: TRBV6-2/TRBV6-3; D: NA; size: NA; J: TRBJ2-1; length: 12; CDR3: CASKNTDNEQFF; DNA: TGTGCCAGCAAAAACACGGACAATGAGCAGTTCTTC
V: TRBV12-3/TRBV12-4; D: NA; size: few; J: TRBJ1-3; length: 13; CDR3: CASSPGVGNTIYF; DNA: TGTGCCAGCAGCCCAGGGGTTGGAAACACCATATATTTT
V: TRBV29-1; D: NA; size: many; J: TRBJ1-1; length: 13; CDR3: CSVDEGWGTEAFF; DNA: TGCAGCGTTGACGAGGGGTGGGGCACTGAAGCTTTCTTT
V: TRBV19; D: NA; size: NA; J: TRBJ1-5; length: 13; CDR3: CASSTQGGEPQHF; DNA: TGTGCCAGTAGTACACAGGGAGGGGAGCCCCAGCATTTT
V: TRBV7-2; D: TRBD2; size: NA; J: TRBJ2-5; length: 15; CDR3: CASCLLAGIEETQYF; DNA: TGTGCCAGCTGCTTACTAGCGGGGATAGAAGAGACCCAGTACTTC
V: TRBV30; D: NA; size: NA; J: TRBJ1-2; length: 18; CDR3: CAWSSQGTSSPYNYGYTF; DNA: TGTGCCTGGAGTTCACAGGGAACCTCTTCTCCATATAACTATGGCTACACCTTC